This record concerns one T cell receptor beta chain sequence. These data are taken from a study of identical twins. This CDR3 region has 15 residues. Germline V gene data show CDR1 as SGHAT and CDR2 as FQNNGV. J lost 4 bases, V lost 3 bases, and 4 bases had no gene match. In TCRdb, the 5' RACE reads were re-called with MiXCR into one record per CDR3 protein. The sample has 1.5 million to 2 million distinct CDR3 sequences; roughly a third are singletons. The V and J genes are TRBV11-2 and TRBJ2-1; 9 bases line up with TRBD2. The receptor's source is a newborn girl in good health. The sample taken for sequencing was cord blood. The CDR3 sequence: CASSFGGGVYNEQFF. CDR3 nucleotide sequence: TGTGCCAGCAGCTTTGGCGGGGGGGTATACAATGAGCAGTTCTTC.